Listed below are T cell receptor beta chains from one sample, sequenced in a study of early T cells in non-severe SARS-CoV-2 infection. MiXCR, run by TCRdb on the 5' RACE reads, gives a single entry per CDR3 protein. The top ten hold 16% of the sample, which has 40,000 to 45,000 distinct CDR3 sequences, more than 10% seen once. What was sequenced was whole blood. Receptors originate from an adult who was a healthcare worker with PCR-confirmed SARS-CoV-2 infection or an uninfected control (not recorded which). CDR3s include the opening cysteine and the closing phenylalanine or tryptophan. D genes are given only for firm matches. Size is omitted from some rows. Given values are once, few, many or a class for expanded clones.

j_call: TRBJ1-2; d_call: .; cdr3_length: 13; clone_size: .; v_call: TRBV7-3; cdr3_aa: CASSLSANYGYTF; cdr3_nt: TGTGCCAGCAGCTTATCGGCAAACTATGGCTACACCTTC
j_call: TRBJ1-1; d_call: .; cdr3_length: 14; clone_size: .; v_call: TRBV20-1; cdr3_aa: CSARDLAVNTEAFF; cdr3_nt: TGCAGTGCTAGAGATCTAGCAGTGAACACTGAAGCTTTCTTT
j_call: TRBJ2-3; d_call: TRBD2; cdr3_length: 14; clone_size: many; v_call: TRBV20-1; cdr3_aa: CSASVGAGGDTQYF; cdr3_nt: TGCAGTGCGAGCGTGGGAGCGGGAGGTGATACGCAGTATTTT
j_call: TRBJ1-1; d_call: TRBD1; cdr3_length: 14; clone_size: many; v_call: TRBV5-1; cdr3_aa: CASRGGEVNTEAFF; cdr3_nt: TGCGCCAGCAGAGGGGGCGAGGTGAACACTGAAGCTTTCTTT
j_call: TRBJ2-7; d_call: .; cdr3_length: 14; clone_size: .; v_call: TRBV28; cdr3_aa: CASSYGGRGREQYF; cdr3_nt: TGTGCCAGCAGTTACGGGGGAAGGGGGCGAGAGCAGTACTTC
j_call: TRBJ1-1; d_call: .; cdr3_length: 10; clone_size: many; v_call: TRBV21-1; cdr3_aa: CASERTEAFF; cdr3_nt: TGTGCCAGCGAGCGAACTGAAGCTTTCTTT
j_call: TRBJ1-6; d_call: .; cdr3_length: 15; clone_size: few; v_call: TRBV7-2; cdr3_aa: CASSLQVGGGSPLHF; cdr3_nt: TGTGCCAGCAGCTTACAAGTCGGGGGCGGATCACCCCTCCACTTT
j_call: TRBJ1-5; d_call: .; cdr3_length: 15; clone_size: .; v_call: TRBV20-1; cdr3_aa: CSASKRQYSNQPQHF; cdr3_nt: TGCAGTGCTAGTAAACGGCAGTATAGCAATCAGCCCCAGCATTTT
j_call: TRBJ2-7; d_call: .; cdr3_length: 13; clone_size: many; v_call: TRBV7-8; cdr3_aa: CASSFIQAGEQYF; cdr3_nt: TGTGCCAGCAGCTTCATTCAGGCCGGGGAGCAGTACTTC
j_call: TRBJ2-7; d_call: .; cdr3_length: 12; clone_size: many; v_call: TRBV11-1; cdr3_aa: CASSPGGSEQYF; cdr3_nt: TGTGCCAGCAGCCCAGGGGGGAGCGAGCAGTACTTC
j_call: TRBJ1-2; d_call: .; cdr3_length: 13; clone_size: many; v_call: TRBV19; cdr3_aa: CASSSSRETGYTF; cdr3_nt: TGTGCCAGTAGTTCCTCCCGGGAGACGGGCTACACCTTC
j_call: TRBJ2-4; d_call: TRBD2; cdr3_length: 18; clone_size: .; v_call: TRBV4-1; cdr3_aa: CASSQDPGLAGGQNIQYF; cdr3_nt: TGCGCCAGCAGCCAAGATCCGGGACTAGCGGGGGGGCAAAACATTCAGTACTTC
j_call: TRBJ2-7; d_call: TRBD2; cdr3_length: 14; clone_size: many; v_call: TRBV7-2; cdr3_aa: CASSTTSLSYEQYF; cdr3_nt: TGTGCCAGCAGCACGACTAGCTTATCCTACGAGCAGTACTTC
j_call: TRBJ2-1; d_call: .; cdr3_length: 15; clone_size: .; v_call: TRBV12-3/TRBV12-4; cdr3_aa: CASSFSAGVYNEQFF; cdr3_nt: TGTGCCAGCAGTTTTTCAGCGGGTGTTTACAATGAGCAGTTCTTC
j_call: TRBJ2-1; d_call: TRBD2; cdr3_length: 15; clone_size: many; v_call: TRBV11-2; cdr3_aa: CASRPRTSGYNEQFF; cdr3_nt: TGTGCCAGCAGACCACGGACTAGCGGTTACAATGAGCAGTTCTTC
j_call: TRBJ2-1; d_call: TRBD2; cdr3_length: 14; clone_size: few; v_call: TRBV28; cdr3_aa: CASSLAPRGGGQFF; cdr3_nt: TGTGCCAGCAGTTTAGCCCCCCGAGGCGGGGGACAGTTCTTC
j_call: TRBJ2-5; d_call: TRBD1; cdr3_length: 12; clone_size: .; v_call: TRBV7-9; cdr3_aa: CATRQGEETQYF; cdr3_nt: TGTGCCACCCGACAGGGGGAAGAGACCCAGTACTTC
j_call: TRBJ2-7; d_call: .; cdr3_length: 15; clone_size: few; v_call: TRBV28; cdr3_aa: CASTPVTRAGYEQYF; cdr3_nt: TGTGCCAGCACCCCCGTGACCCGGGCGGGTTACGAGCAGTACTTC
j_call: TRBJ2-1; d_call: TRBD1; cdr3_length: 14; clone_size: .; v_call: TRBV7-9; cdr3_aa: CASSQGTGGNEQFF; cdr3_nt: TGTGCCAGCTCTCAAGGGACAGGGGGAAATGAGCAGTTCTTC
j_call: TRBJ1-1; d_call: TRBD1; cdr3_length: 16; clone_size: .; v_call: TRBV15; cdr3_aa: CATSRGSTGGLAEAFF; cdr3_nt: TGTGCCACCAGCAGAGGGTCGACAGGGGGCTTGGCTGAAGCTTTCTTT
j_call: TRBJ2-1; d_call: TRBD2; cdr3_length: 16; clone_size: many; v_call: TRBV7-3; cdr3_aa: CASSLVPSGGYNEQFF; cdr3_nt: TGTGCCAGCAGCTTAGTCCCTAGCGGGGGATACAATGAGCAGTTCTTC
j_call: TRBJ1-1; d_call: TRBD1; cdr3_length: 15; clone_size: many; v_call: TRBV11-2; cdr3_aa: CASSLTRDRVYEAFF; cdr3_nt: TGTGCCAGCAGCTTAACCCGGGACAGGGTATATGAAGCTTTCTTT
j_call: TRBJ2-1; d_call: TRBD1; cdr3_length: 13; clone_size: few; v_call: TRBV12-3/TRBV12-4; cdr3_aa: CASSHLQGDEQFF; cdr3_nt: TGTGCCAGCAGTCACCTCCAGGGGGATGAGCAGTTCTTC
j_call: TRBJ2-7; d_call: .; cdr3_length: 13; clone_size: .; v_call: TRBV7-9; cdr3_aa: CASSPTASYEQYF; cdr3_nt: TGTGCCAGCAGCCCGACAGCCTCCTACGAGCAGTACTTC
j_call: TRBJ2-7; d_call: .; cdr3_length: 13; clone_size: .; v_call: TRBV20-1; cdr3_aa: CSASGGHSYEQYF; cdr3_nt: TGCAGTGCTAGCGGGGGCCACTCCTACGAGCAGTACTTC
j_call: TRBJ1-2; d_call: .; cdr3_length: 15; clone_size: many; v_call: TRBV20-1; cdr3_aa: CSALDRDTSHYGYTF; cdr3_nt: TGCAGTGCTCTTGACCGGGACACCAGTCACTATGGCTACACCTTC
j_call: TRBJ2-1; d_call: .; cdr3_length: 14; clone_size: .; v_call: TRBV11-2; cdr3_aa: CASTDDQGFNEQFF; cdr3_nt: TGTGCCAGCACCGATGACCAGGGGTTCAATGAGCAGTTCTTC
j_call: TRBJ2-1; d_call: TRBD2; cdr3_length: 15; clone_size: many; v_call: TRBV3-1; cdr3_aa: CASSQDGTSGWEQFF; cdr3_nt: TGTGCCAGCAGCCAAGACGGGACTAGCGGATGGGAGCAGTTCTTC
j_call: TRBJ2-4; d_call: .; cdr3_length: 10; clone_size: .; v_call: TRBV2; cdr3_aa: CASRRVRAYF; cdr3_nt: TGTGCCAGCAGGAGGGTGCGGGCATACTTC
j_call: TRBJ2-3; d_call: TRBD1; cdr3_length: 15; clone_size: many; v_call: TRBV7-9; cdr3_aa: CASHRYGTVTDTQYF; cdr3_nt: TGTGCCAGCCACCGCTATGGGACAGTCACAGATACGCAGTATTTT
j_call: TRBJ2-7; d_call: .; cdr3_length: 13; clone_size: .; v_call: TRBV7-9; cdr3_aa: CASSPKAGAEQYF; cdr3_nt: TGTGCCAGCAGCCCAAAGGCCGGTGCCGAGCAGTACTTC
j_call: TRBJ1-5; d_call: TRBD1; cdr3_length: 15; clone_size: .; v_call: TRBV7-8; cdr3_aa: CASSIGTGGYQPQHF; cdr3_nt: TGTGCCAGCAGCATAGGGACAGGGGGTTATCAGCCCCAGCATTTT
j_call: TRBJ2-1; d_call: TRBD2; cdr3_length: 15; clone_size: medium-sized; v_call: TRBV6-2/TRBV6-3; cdr3_aa: CASSPLTSGYNEQFF; cdr3_nt: TGTGCCAGCAGTCCCCTGACTAGCGGGTACAATGAGCAGTTCTTC
j_call: TRBJ2-7; d_call: TRBD1; cdr3_length: 15; clone_size: many; v_call: TRBV7-2; cdr3_aa: CASSYDRGISYEQYF; cdr3_nt: TGTGCCAGCAGTTACGACAGGGGGATTTCCTACGAGCAGTACTTC
j_call: TRBJ2-5; d_call: .; cdr3_length: 13; clone_size: .; v_call: TRBV9; cdr3_aa: CASSDRAGETQYF; cdr3_nt: TGTGCCAGCAGCGATCGGGCTGGGGAGACCCAGTACTTC
j_call: TRBJ1-5; d_call: .; cdr3_length: 13; clone_size: many; v_call: TRBV12-3/TRBV12-4; cdr3_aa: CASSLNAWGAQHF; cdr3_nt: TGTGCCAGCAGTTTAAATGCCTGGGGGGCCCAGCATTTT
j_call: TRBJ2-1; d_call: .; cdr3_length: 16; clone_size: many; v_call: TRBV28; cdr3_aa: CASSLEVARPYNEQFF; cdr3_nt: TGTGCCAGCAGTTTAGAGGTGGCTAGACCATACAATGAGCAGTTCTTC
j_call: TRBJ2-7; d_call: .; cdr3_length: 11; clone_size: .; v_call: TRBV5-1; cdr3_aa: CASSLELEQYF; cdr3_nt: TGCGCCAGCAGCTTGGAGCTAGAGCAGTACTTC
j_call: TRBJ2-1; d_call: .; cdr3_length: 14; clone_size: many; v_call: TRBV27; cdr3_aa: CASSLFPLGNEQFF; cdr3_nt: TGTGCCAGCAGTTTATTTCCTTTGGGAAATGAGCAGTTCTTC
j_call: TRBJ2-1; d_call: .; cdr3_length: 14; clone_size: .; v_call: TRBV29-1; cdr3_aa: CSVASYEGDNEQFF; cdr3_nt: TGCAGCGTTGCGTCCTATGAAGGGGACAATGAGCAGTTCTTC
j_call: TRBJ2-7; d_call: .; cdr3_length: 13; clone_size: many; v_call: TRBV6-2/TRBV6-3; cdr3_aa: CASRDSSSYEQYF; cdr3_nt: TGTGCCAGCAGGGACAGTAGCTCCTACGAGCAGTACTTC
j_call: TRBJ1-1; d_call: .; cdr3_length: 13; clone_size: few; v_call: TRBV6-1; cdr3_aa: CASKDGIRYEAFF; cdr3_nt: TGTGCCAGCAAAGACGGGATCCGTTATGAAGCTTTCTTT
j_call: TRBJ1-3; d_call: .; cdr3_length: 15; clone_size: many; v_call: TRBV7-2; cdr3_aa: CASSLSPSSGNTIYF; cdr3_nt: TGTGCCAGCAGCCTAAGCCCATCCTCTGGAAACACCATATATTTT
j_call: TRBJ2-3; d_call: .; cdr3_length: 12; clone_size: many; v_call: TRBV7-8; cdr3_aa: CASSSHGDTQYF; cdr3_nt: TGTGCCAGCAGCTCACACGGGGATACGCAGTATTTT
j_call: TRBJ2-7; d_call: TRBD1; cdr3_length: 12; clone_size: .; v_call: TRBV7-9; cdr3_aa: CATPTGEGEQYF; cdr3_nt: TGTGCCACCCCGACAGGGGAAGGCGAGCAGTACTTC
j_call: TRBJ2-3; d_call: .; cdr3_length: 15; clone_size: few; v_call: TRBV20-1; cdr3_aa: CSATYMERSTDTQYF; cdr3_nt: TGCAGTGCCACTTATATGGAGCGGAGCACAGATACGCAGTATTTT